This TCR beta chain was profiled in a study of blood T cell repertoires in COVID-19 (dated by TCRdb to the early 2020s). In the study overall: The collaborator samples originated in the United States, Italy and Spain and spanned the acute and convalescent phases of COVID-19. The samples were drawn from the first 160 participants of the ongoing ImmuneRACE study and from 950 to 1,500 subjects provided by 6 global collaborators. The prospective study material was composed of cDNA or gDNA derived from T cells, B-cell-depleted T cells, or PBMCs. HLA class I and class II types, where available, came from metadata supplied by the sample provider rather than from assay-based typing. A freely available public database, intended as a resource for researchers studying the immune response to SARS-CoV-2, is where the repertoires were released. Subjects who had been exposed to COVID-19, were actively infected with it, or had recovered from it provided the deeply sampled blood TCRbeta repertoires that made up the dataset. The sample metadata nearly always contained a de-identified subject ID, COVID-19 status, age in years and sex.

Enrolling through a virtual design, the prospective study's participants ranged in age from roughly 18 to 100 years and lived across 24 United States geographic areas. Cohort assignment in the prospective study relied on participant-reported clinical history from a screening survey and a study questionnaire. For ImmuneRACE Cohort 3, a participant was defined as recovered based on two consecutive negative NP/OP PCR tests, clearance by a healthcare professional, or resolution of symptoms. Mobile phlebotomists in the prospective study collected whole blood, serum and a nasopharyngeal or oropharyngeal swab from every participant. Prospective study participants could optionally give additional blood draws and questionnaires over an approximately 2-month period. Before DNA extraction, blood samples from the prospective study were shipped at room temperature or frozen. The investigation overall reported the following: The quantity of clinical and demographic metadata differed by source and by participant and was supplied without curation.

Trimming removed 5 bases from V and 3 bases from J; the gene matches leave 9 bases unexplained. Spanning cysteine to phenylalanine, the CDR3 consists of 16 amino acids. Of the read, only the CDR3 DNA is kept; its 48 bases are in frame from base 1. Sequences SGHTA (CDR1) and FQGNSA (CDR2) are obtained from the germline V gene. The immunoSEQ Assay, a bias-controlled multiplex PCR, was used to amplify TCRbeta CDR3 regions from genomic DNA. The paper's processing steps were these. The number of nucleated cells in each sample was estimated by amplification of reference gene primers within the assay. Sequence reads were collapsed and filtered to measure the absolute abundance of every unique TCRbeta CDR3 rearrangement. Productive Simpson clonality was computed per sample as the square root of Simpson's diversity index over productive rearrangements. TCRdb took this table from immuneACCESS and kept in-frame rearrangements with V and J called. Such tables lack part of the clones; where checked against another copy, unresolved V genes explain under half of the gap, and the rest is unexplained. The D gene and trimming were derived from the DNA, and the V and J assignments and clone size from that table. A total of 200,000 to 250,000 clones appear in this sample, roughly 90% of them only once. Clones ranked in the top ten supply more than 2.5% of the sample.

For this clone: Its antigen has not been determined. There are no base qualities to consult, and no much larger clone falls within one base.

The receptor was derived from a woman aged 30 to 39 who had recovered from COVID-19. Recombination linked TRBV7-2 to TRBJ1-1, with 10 bases in between that match TRBD1. The sample was PBMCs or T cells enriched from blood (not recorded which). The CDR3 protein sequence reads: CASSRTGGIRHTEAFF. The DNA sequence is given as TGTGCCAGCAGCCGGACAGGGGGGATCCGGCACACTGAAGCTTTCTTT.